This is a list of T cell receptor beta chains from one sample in a study of blood T cell repertoires in COVID-19. Clones were sequenced by immunoSEQ multiplex PCR, and TCRdb holds only the in-frame ones, with some missing. The sample has more than 200,000 clones; around 87% are singletons. Sequencing input: PBMCs or T cells enriched from blood (not recorded which). These TCRs come from a man younger than 40 in a cohort exposed to, infected with or recovered from COVID-19 (not recorded which). Each CDR3 is given with its conserved first and last residue. A D gene is named only where the DNA matches it firmly. Rows may omit the clone size; those that give it use once, few, many or a size class.

d_gene	v_gene	j_gene	abundance	len	CDR3nt	CDR3aa
TRBD1	TRBV9	TRBJ2-2	NA	14	TGTGCCAGTCACGGGACAGACAACACCGGGGAGCTGTTTTTT	CASHGTDNTGELFF
TRBD1	TRBV9	TRBJ2-1	NA	16	TGTGCCAGCAGCGTACCTACAGGGGGCCTTCTCAATGAGCAGTTCTTC	CASSVPTGGLLNEQFF
NA	TRBV21-1	TRBJ2-3	NA	14	TGTGCCAGCAGCAAGGTCGGGGGGGAAGATACGCAGTATTTT	CASSKVGGEDTQYF
TRBD1	TRBV12-3/TRBV12-4	TRBJ1-1	NA	13	TGTGCCAGCAGCCTGGGGACAGTAGCTGAAGCTTTCTTT	CASSLGTVAEAFF
TRBD1	TRBV5-6	TRBJ2-3	NA	16	TGTGCCAGCAGCCGAAACAGGGGTTGGGGCACAGATACGCAGTATTTT	CASSRNRGWGTDTQYF
TRBD1	TRBV5-4	TRBJ1-6	NA	16	TGTGCCAGCAGCTCCCCCCGAGACAGGGTGCGATCACCCCTCCACTTT	CASSSPRDRVRSPLHF
NA	TRBV25-1	TRBJ1-1	NA	18	TGTGCCAGCAGTGAATTGGCAGGGGAGGGGATTTGGAGCACTGAAGCTTTCTTT	CASSELAGEGIWSTEAFF
NA	TRBV7-3	TRBJ2-3	NA	15	TGTGCCAGCAGCTTAACCCCAGAAGTCACAGATACGCAGTATTTT	CASSLTPEVTDTQYF
TRBD2	TRBV6-5	TRBJ2-2	NA	14	TGTGCCAGCAGTTCCCTAGCGGACACCGGGGAGCTGTTTTTT	CASSSLADTGELFF
NA	TRBV5-1	TRBJ2-1	NA	16	TGCGCCAGCAGCTTGAGAGACGGCGGAATTTACAATGAGCAGTTCTTC	CASSLRDGGIYNEQFF
NA	TRBV5-1	TRBJ1-1	NA	15	TGCGCCAGCAGCTTGGCCGGAGGGGTGAACACTGAAGCTTTCTTT	CASSLAGGVNTEAFF
TRBD2	TRBV28	TRBJ2-4	NA	15	TGTGCCAGCAGTTTCATAGCGGGAGAGGTTGACATTCAGTACTTC	CASSFIAGEVDIQYF
TRBD2	TRBV5-4	TRBJ2-7	NA	15	TGTGCCAGCAGCTTGCCGGCTAGCGGCCACTACGAGCAGTACTTC	CASSLPASGHYEQYF
TRBD2	TRBV9	TRBJ2-3	NA	18	TGTGCCAGCAGCGCCCCGGGACTAGCGGGAGGAGGTACAGATACGCAGTATTTT	CASSAPGLAGGGTDTQYF
NA	TRBV7-3	TRBJ1-4	once	16	TGTGCCAGCAGCTTAACTCCCGTCGATCGGGAAGAAAAACTGTTTTTT	CASSLTPVDREEKLFF
NA	TRBV4-1	TRBJ1-1	once	14	TGCGCCAGCAGCCCTCAACAGGGGAACACTGAAGCTTTCTTT	CASSPQQGNTEAFF
TRBD2	TRBV6-5	TRBJ2-3	NA	16	TGTGCCAGCAGTTTCCTAGCGGGAGGGCCCGCAGATACGCAGTATTTT	CASSFLAGGPADTQYF
TRBD2	TRBV29-1	TRBJ2-2	NA	15	TGCAGCGTTAAGACTAGCGGGAGGGTCACCGGGGAGCTGTTTTTT	CSVKTSGRVTGELFF
NA	TRBV4-3	TRBJ1-4	once	15	TGCGCCAGCAGCCACGGCACCGCGGCTAATGAAAAACTGTTTTTT	CASSHGTAANEKLFF
NA	TRBV27	TRBJ1-1	NA	15	TGTGCCAGCAGTTTGCGGTTCTCTATGAACACTGAAGCTTTCTTT	CASSLRFSMNTEAFF
NA	TRBV9	TRBJ2-2	NA	16	TGTGCCAGCAGCGTAGAAGACAGTACGAACACCGGGGAGCTGTTTTTT	CASSVEDSTNTGELFF
NA	TRBV28	TRBJ1-5	NA	15	TGTGCCAGCAGTCGAGGGTCTCGGCGCAATCAGCCCCAGCATTTT	CASSRGSRRNQPQHF
TRBD2	TRBV9	TRBJ2-2	once	17	TGTGCCAGCAGCCTCCTGAGCGGGAATCGGATCGCCGGGGAGCTGTTTTTT	CASSLLSGNRIAGELFF
NA	TRBV11-3	TRBJ1-5	NA	15	TGTGCCAGCAGCCAATTCCGACAGCGCGATCAGCCCCAGCATTTT	CASSQFRQRDQPQHF